This TCR beta chain appears in the sequencing data of a study of TIL therapy for anti-PD-1-resistant metastatic lung cancer. About the research overall: By whole-exome sequencing, median non-synonymous tumor mutation burden was roughly 1.6 mutations per megabase.

CDR1 SGDLS and CDR2 YYNGEE come from the germline V gene. The trim removed 2 bases at V and 7 bases at J, leaving 8 bases unmatched. The CDR3 totals 15 residues. Indicated time point: pre-treatment sample, taken before nivolumab and TIL therapy. The immunoSEQ assay was v3. Clones were read by immunoSEQ multiplex PCR, and TCRdb kept only the in-frame ones, dropping some. The sample carries 54,000 or so clones, around 86% recorded once. The input for sequencing was blood, taken at baseline. The rearrangement links TRBV9 to TRBJ2-1; 8 positions agree with TRBD2. The source of this sequence is a person aged 25-85 years with non-small cell lung cancer. The CDR3 is CASSVGLVSRNEQFF. In DNA, the CDR3 is TGTGCCAGCAGCGTGGGACTAGTTTCTCGTAATGAGCAGTTCTTC.